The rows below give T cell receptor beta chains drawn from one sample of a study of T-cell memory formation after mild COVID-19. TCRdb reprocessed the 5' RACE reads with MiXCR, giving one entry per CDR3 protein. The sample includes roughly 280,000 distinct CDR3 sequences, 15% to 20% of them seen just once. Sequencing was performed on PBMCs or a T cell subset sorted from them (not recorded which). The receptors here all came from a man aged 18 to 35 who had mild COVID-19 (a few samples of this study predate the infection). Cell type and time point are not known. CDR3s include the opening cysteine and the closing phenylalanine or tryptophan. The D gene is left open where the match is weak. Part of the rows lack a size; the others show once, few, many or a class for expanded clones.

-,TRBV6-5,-,CASSPVLRSYEQYF
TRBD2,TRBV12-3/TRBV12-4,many,CASSGGGQETQYF
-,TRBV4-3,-,CASSQDYRTSTDTQYF
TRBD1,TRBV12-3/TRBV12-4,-,CASSNSRGRGNTEAFF
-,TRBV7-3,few,CASSQTRNTEAFF
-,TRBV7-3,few,CASSLNSGANVLTF
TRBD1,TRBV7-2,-,CASSPYGTEAYGYTF
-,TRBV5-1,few,CASSYTKNTEAFF
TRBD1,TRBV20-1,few,CSARGDSRSYEQYF
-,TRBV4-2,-,CASSRGSGPSDTQYF
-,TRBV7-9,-,CAGKRTEDNEQFF
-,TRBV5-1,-,CASRPGPGEGYTF
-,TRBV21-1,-,CASSKKGNGSEQFF
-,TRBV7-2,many,CASSLGPRKGYEQYF
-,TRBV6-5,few,CASSRQPVEKAFF
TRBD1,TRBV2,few,CASRDRTGSEKLFF
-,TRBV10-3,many,CAISERAGELFF
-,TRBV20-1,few,CSARGLDGTYNEQFF
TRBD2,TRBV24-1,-,CATSRASGGTDTQYF
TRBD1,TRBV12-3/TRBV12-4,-,CASMTGTGVHNEQFF
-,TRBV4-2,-,CASSQEGRNEKLFF
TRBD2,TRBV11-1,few,CASSLRRGGPKYNEQFF
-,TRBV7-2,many,CASSLRWQGLWPLHF
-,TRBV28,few,CASSPRSGRWETQYF
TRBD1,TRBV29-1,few,CSVEGYRGQTVINEQFF
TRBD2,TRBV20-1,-,CSGVAGGYNEQFF
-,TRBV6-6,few,CASSWASTEAFF
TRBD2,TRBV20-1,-,CSAPRNAGGGKQETQYF
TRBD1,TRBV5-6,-,CASSFVDRGYEQFF